The rows below give T cell receptor beta chains drawn from one sample of a study of CD8 T cells in Susac syndrome. TCRdb reprocessed the immunoSEQ multiplex PCR reads with MiXCR, giving one entry per CDR3 protein. The sample holds a few hundred thousand distinct CDR3 sequences, 85% to 95% seen once. The sample consisted of CD4+ T cells from PBMCs. Receptors were obtained from a human donor with Susac syndrome. CDR3s include the opening cysteine and the closing phenylalanine or tryptophan. The D gene is left open where the match is weak. The size field is filled for only some rows; it gives once, few, many or a size class.

J gene: TRBJ1-2
V gene: TRBV12-3/TRBV12-4
D gene: TRBD1
clone size: once
CDR3 DNA: TGTGCCAGCAGTCGGACAGGGGGCGCGGATGGCTACACCTTC
CDR3 protein: CASSRTGGADGYTF

J gene: TRBJ1-2
V gene: TRBV30
D gene: TRBD1
clone size: .
CDR3 DNA: TGTGCCTGGAGTGTGGGACAGGGGGGGAACTATGGCTACACCTTC
CDR3 protein: CAWSVGQGGNYGYTF

J gene: TRBJ2-3
V gene: TRBV25-1
D gene: .
clone size: .
CDR3 DNA: TGTGCCAGCAGTGATGTGGGGGACACAGATACGCAGTATTTT
CDR3 protein: CASSDVGDTDTQYF

J gene: TRBJ2-2
V gene: TRBV4-3
D gene: .
clone size: .
CDR3 DNA: TGCGCCAGCAGCCATGAAAGGGGCCCCGGGGAGCTGTTTTTT
CDR3 protein: CASSHERGPGELFF

J gene: TRBJ1-2
V gene: TRBV7-9
D gene: .
clone size: .
CDR3 DNA: TGTGCCAGCAGCCCCCGGACAAGAGCTAACTATGGCTACACCTTC
CDR3 protein: CASSPRTRANYGYTF

J gene: TRBJ1-3
V gene: TRBV12-3/TRBV12-4
D gene: TRBD1
clone size: few
CDR3 DNA: TGTGCCAGCAGTCCCGGACAGGGGGGAGGAAACACCATATATTTT
CDR3 protein: CASSPGQGGGNTIYF

J gene: TRBJ2-3
V gene: TRBV9
D gene: .
clone size: once
CDR3 DNA: TGTGCCAGCAGCGTAGAGGCAGGCGGGAGCACAGATACGCAGTATTTT
CDR3 protein: CASSVEAGGSTDTQYF

J gene: TRBJ2-7
V gene: TRBV6-5
D gene: .
clone size: .
CDR3 DNA: TGTGCCAGCAGGCAAAGACTTGGGGAGCAGTACTTC
CDR3 protein: CASRQRLGEQYF

J gene: TRBJ1-1
V gene: TRBV9
D gene: .
clone size: .
CDR3 DNA: TGTGCCAGCAGCGTAGCGGGCAGCGGGAACACTGAAGCTTTCTTT
CDR3 protein: CASSVAGSGNTEAFF

J gene: TRBJ2-7
V gene: TRBV20-1
D gene: TRBD1
clone size: .
CDR3 DNA: TGCAGTGCTGTGAACAGGGGGCTCTACGAGCAGTACTTC
CDR3 protein: CSAVNRGLYEQYF

J gene: TRBJ2-5
V gene: TRBV4-2
D gene: TRBD2
clone size: .
CDR3 DNA: TGTGCCAGCAGCGGGGGGGAGGAGACCCAGTACTTC
CDR3 protein: CASSGGEETQYF

J gene: TRBJ2-1
V gene: TRBV19
D gene: TRBD2
clone size: .
CDR3 DNA: TGTGCCAGTAGTAGCGGGGGGCCCCGCTACAATGAGCAGTTCTTC
CDR3 protein: CASSSGGPRYNEQFF

J gene: TRBJ1-2
V gene: TRBV9
D gene: .
clone size: .
CDR3 DNA: TGTGCCAGCAGCGATGGGCCTGTACATGGCTACACCTTC
CDR3 protein: CASSDGPVHGYTF

J gene: TRBJ1-2
V gene: TRBV20-1
D gene: .
clone size: .
CDR3 DNA: TGCAGTGTTAGAGGAAGAATTAACTATGGCTACACCTTC
CDR3 protein: CSVRGRINYGYTF

J gene: TRBJ2-7
V gene: TRBV5-4
D gene: .
clone size: .
CDR3 DNA: TGTGCCAGCAGCTTGGATGTGGACTATGGCAACGAGCAGTACTTC
CDR3 protein: CASSLDVDYGNEQYF

J gene: TRBJ1-3
V gene: TRBV6-6
D gene: .
clone size: .
CDR3 DNA: TGTGCCAGCCTAAGTTCCGGAAACACCATATATTTT
CDR3 protein: CASLSSGNTIYF

J gene: TRBJ1-5
V gene: TRBV20-1
D gene: .
clone size: .
CDR3 DNA: TGCAGTGCCGGTGGGGGCGATCAGCCCCAGCATTTT
CDR3 protein: CSAGGGDQPQHF

J gene: TRBJ1-1
V gene: TRBV5-4
D gene: .
clone size: .
CDR3 DNA: TGTGCCAGCAGCTTGTCGGGTGAAGCTTTCTTT
CDR3 protein: CASSLSGEAFF

J gene: TRBJ1-1
V gene: TRBV20-1
D gene: .
clone size: .
CDR3 DNA: TGCAGTGCTAGGGAGAACAGAGGGAACACTGAAGCTTTCTTT
CDR3 protein: CSARENRGNTEAFF

J gene: TRBJ1-6
V gene: TRBV10-3
D gene: .
clone size: .
CDR3 DNA: TGTGCCATCAGGAAGACCGGGACGGACGGTTCACCCCTCCACTTT
CDR3 protein: CAIRKTGTDGSPLHF

J gene: TRBJ1-1
V gene: TRBV12-3/TRBV12-4
D gene: TRBD1
clone size: .
CDR3 DNA: TGTGCCAGCATCTGGGACAGGGAAGGCACTGAAGCTTTCTTT
CDR3 protein: CASIWDREGTEAFF

J gene: TRBJ1-6
V gene: TRBV28
D gene: .
clone size: .
CDR3 DNA: TGTGCCAGCAGTTCGCTCCAGGGGTGGGGCGTCCACTTT
CDR3 protein: CASSSLQGWGVHF

J gene: TRBJ2-1
V gene: TRBV4-3
D gene: .
clone size: once
CDR3 DNA: TGCGCCAGCAGCCACGAACGGGGCCCCGGGACCGCTTACAATGAGCAGTTCTTC
CDR3 protein: CASSHERGPGTAYNEQFF

J gene: TRBJ1-2
V gene: TRBV7-9
D gene: TRBD1
clone size: .
CDR3 DNA: TGTGCCAGCAGCCAAAGGCAGGGGGCGCAAGATTTGGGAGGCTACACCTTC
CDR3 protein: CASSQRQGAQDLGGYTF

J gene: TRBJ1-5
V gene: TRBV6-2/TRBV6-3
D gene: TRBD1
clone size: .
CDR3 DNA: TGTGCCAGCAGTTACTCGAGGACAGGTCGTCAGCCCCAGCATTTT
CDR3 protein: CASSYSRTGRQPQHF

J gene: TRBJ1-2
V gene: TRBV9
D gene: .
clone size: .
CDR3 DNA: TGTGCCAGCAGCGTAGGGCGCAGGGAGTCTGGCTACACCTTC
CDR3 protein: CASSVGRRESGYTF

J gene: TRBJ1-2
V gene: TRBV14
D gene: .
clone size: .
CDR3 DNA: TGTGCCAGCAGCCGGGACGACAACTATGGCTACACCTTC
CDR3 protein: CASSRDDNYGYTF

J gene: TRBJ1-4
V gene: TRBV6-5
D gene: TRBD1
clone size: .
CDR3 DNA: TGTGCCAGCAGACGACAGGGAATGGAAAAACTGTTTTTT
CDR3 protein: CASRRQGMEKLFF

J gene: TRBJ1-1
V gene: TRBV9
D gene: TRBD1
clone size: .
CDR3 DNA: TGTGCCAGCAGCGTAGATAGGGGGCAGAACACTGAAGCTTTCTTT
CDR3 protein: CASSVDRGQNTEAFF

J gene: TRBJ1-5
V gene: TRBV19
D gene: .
clone size: .
CDR3 DNA: TGTGCCAGTTCAGAGGACGGCAATCAGCCCCAGCATTTT
CDR3 protein: CASSEDGNQPQHF

J gene: TRBJ2-2
V gene: TRBV30
D gene: .
clone size: .
CDR3 DNA: TGTGCCTGGAGTCCCGGGACCGGGTGGACCGGGGAGCTGTTTTTT
CDR3 protein: CAWSPGTGWTGELFF

J gene: TRBJ1-2
V gene: TRBV3-1
D gene: .
clone size: .
CDR3 DNA: TGTGCCAGCAGCCACGCAGCTTCTAACTATGGCTACACCTTC
CDR3 protein: CASSHAASNYGYTF

J gene: TRBJ2-5
V gene: TRBV12-3/TRBV12-4
D gene: TRBD2
clone size: .
CDR3 DNA: TGTGCCAGCAGTTTGGGACTAGCGGGGGGCCCGGGGGAGACCCAGTACTTC
CDR3 protein: CASSLGLAGGPGETQYF

J gene: TRBJ2-1
V gene: TRBV7-9
D gene: .
clone size: few
CDR3 DNA: TGTGCCAGCAGTTTACAGGGAGGTGGCAATGAGCAGTTCTTC
CDR3 protein: CASSLQGGGNEQFF

J gene: TRBJ2-5
V gene: TRBV12-3/TRBV12-4
D gene: .
clone size: .
CDR3 DNA: TGTGCCAGCAGTCCCTCGGGAGACCGGGGGGAGACCCAGTACTTC
CDR3 protein: CASSPSGDRGETQYF

J gene: TRBJ1-4
V gene: TRBV25-1
D gene: .
clone size: .
CDR3 DNA: TGTGCCAGCAGTGGGGCGAGTTCAGGTGAAAAACTGTTTTTT
CDR3 protein: CASSGASSGEKLFF

J gene: TRBJ2-5
V gene: TRBV20-1
D gene: TRBD1
clone size: .
CDR3 DNA: TGCAGTGCTAGAGATCCGACAGGGTTCCAAGAGACCCAGTACTTC
CDR3 protein: CSARDPTGFQETQYF

J gene: TRBJ2-6
V gene: TRBV7-8
D gene: .
clone size: .
CDR3 DNA: TGTGCCAGCAGCCAGTCGTGGGGGGCCAACGTCCTGACTTTC
CDR3 protein: CASSQSWGANVLTF

J gene: TRBJ1-5
V gene: TRBV7-8
D gene: .
clone size: .
CDR3 DNA: TGTGCCAGCAGCCCTCTTTGGGCCAGTAGCAATCAGCCCCAGCATTTT
CDR3 protein: CASSPLWASSNQPQHF

J gene: TRBJ2-1
V gene: TRBV20-1
D gene: .
clone size: .
CDR3 DNA: TGCAGTGCTAGTCCTAGGGGCGGAGGGTCCTACAATGAGCAGTTCTTC
CDR3 protein: CSASPRGGGSYNEQFF

J gene: TRBJ1-1
V gene: TRBV3-1
D gene: .
clone size: .
CDR3 DNA: TGTGCCAGCAGCCAAGAGGGATTCATGAACACTGAAGCTTTCTTT
CDR3 protein: CASSQEGFMNTEAFF

J gene: TRBJ2-2
V gene: TRBV27
D gene: .
clone size: .
CDR3 DNA: TGTGCCAGCAGTGGGAACACCGGGGAGCTGTTTTTT
CDR3 protein: CASSGNTGELFF

J gene: TRBJ2-7
V gene: TRBV7-2
D gene: TRBD1
clone size: once
CDR3 DNA: TGTGCCAGCAGCTTAGAGGGGGGACAGGGCTACGAGCAGTACTTC
CDR3 protein: CASSLEGGQGYEQYF

J gene: TRBJ1-1
V gene: TRBV5-1
D gene: TRBD1
clone size: .
CDR3 DNA: TGCGCCAGCAGCCCGGTACAGGGGTCCACTGAAGCTTTCTTT
CDR3 protein: CASSPVQGSTEAFF

J gene: TRBJ1-2
V gene: TRBV20-1
D gene: .
clone size: .
CDR3 DNA: TGCAGTGCTAGAGATGGAGGCCGGGTCGAGGGCTACACCTTC
CDR3 protein: CSARDGGRVEGYTF

J gene: TRBJ2-7
V gene: TRBV18
D gene: .
clone size: .
CDR3 DNA: TGTGCCAGCTCACCACCAACTGGTGGATACGAGCAGTACTTC
CDR3 protein: CASSPPTGGYEQYF

J gene: TRBJ2-5
V gene: TRBV28
D gene: .
clone size: .
CDR3 DNA: TGTGCCAGCAGTTTGTTGGGGGCATGGGAGACCCAGTACTTC
CDR3 protein: CASSLLGAWETQYF